This passage covers 31 T cell receptor beta chains from one sample sequenced in a study of regulatory T cells in long-lasting Graves disease. Time point given: newly diagnosed GD, antithyroid drugs for less than 3 months. RNA from PBMCs was the source of the TCR library. Researchers made TCR beta libraries by using iRepertoire HTBI primers and running Arm-PCR on CDR3 regions. TCRdb recomputed calls from the multiplex PCR reads with MiXCR, one row per CDR3 protein. The table lists 550,000 or so distinct CDR3 sequences, about 12% of them singletons. The sample was also linked to a second study, of T cells in Graves' hyperthyroidism and ophthalmopathy.

The sample in question was peripheral blood mononuclear cells (PBMCs), obtained at new diagnosis, from a patient treated with antithyroid drugs. The receptors derive from a woman in her 30s with Graves disease.

V and J are TRBV20-1 and TRBJ1-3; D is undetermined. Germline loops: CDR1 DFQATT, CDR2 SNEGSKA (reference sequence). Trimming cost V 6 bases and J 3 bases, with 12 bases left between them. The CDR3 contains 13 residues. The CDR3 DNA sequence: TGCAGTGCCCGCGTAGCTGGTGGAAACACCATATATTTT. Its translation is CSARVAGGNTIYF.

The chain uses TRBV19 and TRBJ1-5, with 7 bases identical to TRBD1. Germline CDR1 reads LNHDA; CDR2 reads SQIVND (reference sequence). This CDR3 spans 12 amino acids. The trim removed 8 bases at V and 5 bases at J, leaving 3 bases unmatched. CDR3 sequence: CASGDRDQPQHF. CDR3 sequence (DNA): TGTGCCAGTGGGGACAGAGATCAGCCCCAGCATTTT.

At least ten counts were recorded for this clonotype. J is TRBJ2-1 and V is TRBV18; maybe TRBD2 (6 bases). The CDR3 has 14 residues. V lost 3 bases, J lost 10 bases, and 16 bases lay in between. Per the germline V gene, CDR1 is KGHSH and CDR2 is LQKENI. CDR3 residues: CASSPSGLAREQFF. CDR3 coding DNA: TGTGCCAGCTCACCCAGCGGGTTGGCACGGGAGCAGTTCTTC.

This clonotype was seen repeatedly, ten times or more. The chain is built from TRBV7-9 and TRBJ2-1; the match to TRBD1 covers 7 bases. Unmatched junction bases numbered 7, after V lost 0 bases and J lost 8 bases. There are 15 residues in the CDR3. Germline CDR1 reads SEHNR; CDR2 reads FQNEAQ (reference sequence). The CDR3 DNA follows: TGTGCCAGCAGCTTAGCCCCCAATACAGGGGATGAGCAGTTCTTC. Residues: CASSLAPNTGDEQFF.

This clonotype was found many times. The chain combines TRBV10-3 with TRBJ1-2; maybe TRBD1 (6 bases). V lost 5 bases and J lost 4, with 14 bases in between. CDR3 length: 14 residues. Germline CDR1 and CDR2: ENHRY and SYGVKD. In DNA form, the CDR3 reads TGTGCCATCAGTATAGACAGGCAAACCTATGGCTACACCTTC. Protein: CAISIDRQTYGYTF.

This clonotype turned up a few times. The V and J genes are TRBV7-9 and TRBJ1-4; 7 nucleotides line up with TRBD1. The CDR3 is made up of 15 amino acids. Trimming cost V 5 bases and J 11 bases; bases outside gene matches: 14. Looked up from germline, CDR1 is SEHNR and CDR2 is FQNEAQ (reference sequence). In nucleotides, the CDR3 is TGTGCCAGCAGCACAGGGGCGAACCTTAGGGGGAAACTGTTTTTT. It yields the protein CASSTGANLRGKLFF.

This clonotype appeared many times. The chain recombines TRBV12-3 or TRBV12-4 with TRBJ2-4; 7 bases align to TRBD2. With V trimmed by 2 bases and J by 8 bases, 6 bases remained unmatched. This CDR3 contains 14 residues. The CDR3 nucleotides are TGTGCCAGCAGTTTATGGGAGGGAAGGGACATTCAGTACTTC. Translated, it gives CASSLWEGRDIQYF.

This clonotype has just a few counts. V usage is TRBV10-1 and J usage is TRBJ2-7, with TRBD1 matching 8 bases. CDR3 length: 15 amino acids. V dropped 8 bases and J dropped 3; count of bases not matched to a gene: 12. Germline CDR1 is WNHNN and CDR2 is SYGVQD (reference sequence). This CDR3 is CASPTAQGAIYEQYF. In DNA form, the CDR3 reads TGCGCCAGCCCGACGGCGCAGGGGGCCATCTACGAGCAGTACTTC.

This sequence joins TRBV6-5 and TRBJ1-1; 9 nucleotides align to TRBD1. Near its end, the DNA agrees better with TRBJ2-3, so the J call may be wrong. Germline V gives CDR1 MNHEY, CDR2 SVGAGI. This CDR3 comprises 18 residues. CDR3 DNA: TGTGCCAGCAGTTATTCCGGGACAGGGTGGAACAGGGCAGATACGCAGTATTTT. It specifies CASSYSGTGWNRADTQYF.

Note on this clonotype: A clone one base away is much larger, so this may be a read error. The chain couples TRBV11-3 to TRBJ1-1; TRBD1 is a possible D gene (5 bases). CDR1 is SGHNT and CDR2 is YENEEA in the germline V gene. The CDR3 is made up of 13 amino acids. In DNA form, the CDR3 reads TGTGCCAGCGGCTTAGATAGACAGAGGTTCGCTTTCTTT. It is translated as CASGLDRQRFAFF.

This clonotype has at least ten counts. The rearrangement links TRBV6-1 to TRBJ1-4, with a tentative D call TRBD1 (5 bases). CDR3 length equals 13 residues. Germline CDR1 MNHNS, CDR2 SASEGT. Trimming stripped 7 bases from V and 4 bases from J, with 10 bases between. Written as DNA, the CDR3 is TGTGCCAGCAAGAGACAGAGTAATGAAAAACTGTTTTTT. It is translated as CASKRQSNEKLFF.

This clonotype was seen at least ten times. The J gene is TRBJ1-6, the V gene TRBV27, with D unclear. Trimming took 3 bases from V and 0 from J, leaving 9 bases between them. The CDR3 runs 16 residues. The germline gives CDR1 MNHEY, CDR2 SMNVEV (reference sequence). The CDR3 coding sequence is TGTGCCAGCAGTTTGTTCCGGAGCTCCTATAATTCACCCCTCCACTTT. It is translated as CASSLFRSSYNSPLHF.

Many counts were recorded for this clonotype. The chain employs TRBV11-2 and TRBJ1-4; no reliable D call. In germline, CDR1 is SGHAT, CDR2 FQNNGV. This CDR3 spans 15 amino acids. Between the trimmed V and J ends, which lost 1 base and 7 bases, there was a span of 13 bases. The CDR3 sequence is CASSLGRTPAEKLFF. Here the CDR3 DNA reads TGTGCCAGCAGCTTAGGACGGACCCCTGCTGAAAAACTGTTTTTT.

Many counts were recorded for this clonotype. The chain employs TRBV12-3 or TRBV12-4 and TRBJ2-6; a weak D match, TRBD1 (5 bases). There are 17 residues in the CDR3. Trimming pared 3 bases from V and 5 bases from J, leaving 17 bases between. CDR3 DNA: TGTGCCAGCAGTTTTACCAGGGCCTCGACGCGGGCCAACGTCCTGACTTTC. As protein: CASSFTRASTRANVLTF.

This chain connects TRBV30 to TRBJ2-3; D is ambiguous. Germline assignment: CDR1 GTSNPN and CDR2 SVGIG (reference sequence). V was trimmed by 4 bases and J by 4 bases, leaving 9 bases between them. This CDR3 has 12 amino acids. The CDR3 region is CAWTVSPDTQYF. DNA for the CDR3: TGTGCCTGGACAGTTAGCCCAGATACGCAGTATTTT.

This clonotype has just a few counts. The chain is built from TRBV6-1 and TRBJ1-3, with 8 nucleotides matching TRBD1. V lost 6 bases to trimming and J lost 2 bases; unmatched junction nucleotides: 18. The CDR3 is made up of 19 amino acids. Germline CDR1 MNHNS, CDR2 SASEGT. The CDR3 sequence is CASRGPDRASYLAGNTIYF. The CDR3, as DNA: TGTGCCAGCAGGGGACCGGACAGGGCGTCCTATCTCGCTGGAAACACCATATATTTT.

This clonotype was recorded at least ten times. The genes are TRBV2 and TRBJ1-2; TRBD1 might be the D (5 bases). CDR1 and CDR2 from the germline V gene are SNHLY and FYNNEI. V was cut by 3 bases and J by 5 bases, with 16 bases left in between. CDR3 size: 15 residues. CDR3: CASSDLRQGGYGYTF. The CDR3 region has the DNA TGTGCCAGCAGTGACTTGAGGCAGGGAGGATATGGCTACACCTTC.

This clonotype was detected many times. J is TRBJ2-7 and V is TRBV28; no clear D gene. Trimming pared 2 bases from V and 3 bases from J, leaving 11 bases between. The length of the CDR3 is 14 residues. Germline CDR1 reads MDHEN; CDR2 reads SYDVKM. The DNA of the CDR3 is TGTGCCAGCAGTTTACCTGACGAGAACTACGAGCAGTACTTC. Amino acids: CASSLPDENYEQYF.

This clonotype was seen only a few times. This sequence joins TRBV28 and TRBJ1-2, with D unresolved. This CDR3 is built from 12 residues. V shed 10 bases and J shed 3 bases, with 12 bases lying between them. Germline CDR1 reads MDHEN; CDR2 reads SYDVKM. The CDR3 protein is CATRHLYYGYTF. The CDR3 DNA sequence: TGTGCCACCAGACACCTATACTATGGCTACACCTTC.

In nucleotides, the CDR3 is TGCGCCAGCAGCTCAACCAGGGAGAGGAATGAAAAACTGTTTTTT. It yields the protein CASSSTRERNEKLFF. J is TRBJ1-4 and V is TRBV4-1; weak D call: TRBD1 (5 bases). The germline V gene encodes CDR1 MGHRA and CDR2 YSYEKL. V shed 5 bases and J shed 5 bases, with 15 bases lying between them. The CDR3 length is 15 residues.

This clonotype was detected ten times or more. Written as DNA, the CDR3 is TGTGCCAGCAGCTTAGGGGGGAGGTCTACTGAAGCTTTCTTT. It encodes CASSLGGRSTEAFF. V gene TRBV7-6 combines with J gene TRBJ1-1, with a possible D match to TRBD1 (5 bases). Germline assignment: CDR1 SGHVS and CDR2 FNYEAQ. This CDR3 comprises 14 residues. V was shortened by 1 base and J by 5 bases, with 11 bases between the two germline ends.

This clonotype was detected ten times or more. The CDR3 loop is CASSSTVSYSPLHF. In DNA, the CDR3 is TGTGCCAGCAGTTCGACAGTATCCTATTCACCCCTCCACTTT. This chain joins TRBV6-5 and TRBJ1-6; maybe TRBD1 (5 bases). V lost 4 bases and J lost 8, with 12 bases in between. Germline V lookup: CDR1 MNHEY, CDR2 SVGAGI. There are 14 residues in the CDR3.

This clonotype was seen ten or more times. The V call is TRBV15, the J call TRBJ1-4, with D tentatively TRBD1 (6 bases). CDR1 is LNHNV and CDR2 is YYDKDF in the germline V gene (reference sequence). The CDR3 loop spans 15 amino acids. The V end lost 2 bases, the J end lost 7 bases, and 14 bases lay between the germline ends. CDR3 in amino acids: CATSRKQGSIEKLFF. CDR3 nucleotide sequence: TGTGCCACCAGCAGAAAACAGGGAAGTATTGAAAAACTGTTTTTT.

This clonotype was recorded at least ten times. This chain links TRBV27 with TRBJ1-1; 7 nucleotides agree with TRBD1. CDR1 and CDR2 (germline): MNHEY, SMNVEV (reference sequence). The CDR3 totals 19 residues. The V segment lost 8 bases and the J segment 3 bases; nucleotides outside the gene matches: 24. CDR3 coding DNA: TGTGCCAGCCAATCTAAGGGGATAGGGGGCTGGGGCAGTCACACTGAAGCTTTCTTT. It encodes CASQSKGIGGWGSHTEAFF.

In this sample, this clonotype turned up many times. The chain employs TRBV9 and TRBJ2-3, with D perhaps given as TRBD1 or TRBD2 (5 bases each). CDR1 is SGDLS, CDR2 YYNGEE, per germline. Trimming shortened V by 0 bases and J by 1 base, and 9 bases separated the two germline ends. The CDR3 is 15 amino acids. CDR3 DNA sequence: TGTGCCAGCAGCGTAGAGTTGGGGGGCACAGATACGCAGTATTTT. It specifies CASSVELGGTDTQYF.

This clonotype was recorded at least ten times. The genes are TRBV30 and TRBJ2-7; D gene unclear. With 3 bases removed from V and 2 bases from J, the gap between germline ends came to 8 bases. Germline loops: CDR1 GTSNPN, CDR2 SVGIG (reference sequence). The CDR3 runs to 12 residues. CDR3 region: CAWSAPTYEQYF. CDR3 nucleotide sequence: TGTGCCTGGAGCGCCCCCACCTACGAGCAGTACTTC.

This clonotype came up many times. This rearrangement joins TRBV2 to TRBJ2-1; weak D call: TRBD1 (6 bases). This CDR3 comprises 12 residues. Germline loops: CDR1 SNHLY, CDR2 FYNNEI. Between the trimmed V and J ends, which lost 7 bases and 4 bases, there was a span of 8 bases. In nucleotides, the CDR3 is TGTGCCAGCAACACAGGGTACAATGAGCAGTTCTTC. It codes for CASNTGYNEQFF.

This clonotype was counted ten times or more. The gene calls are TRBV2 and TRBJ1-2; D is perhaps TRBD1 (6 bases). The germline CDR1 and CDR2 sequences are SNHLY and FYNNEI. The CDR3 loop spans 15 amino acids. Trimming shortened V by 2 bases and J by 5 bases, and 15 bases separated the two germline ends. The CDR3 DNA sequence: TGTGCCAGCAGTGAACTTCGGACAGTTGGTTATGGCTACACCTTC. Translated, it gives CASSELRTVGYGYTF. The variable domain in full, with the rest retrieved from reference TRBV2 and TRBJ1-2, is EPEVTQTPSHQVTQMGQEVILRCVPISNHLYFYWYRQILGQKVEFLVSFYNNEISEKSEIFDDQFSVERPDGSNFTLKIRSTKLEDSAMYFCASSELRTVGYGYTFGSGTRLTVV.

This chain links TRBV20-1 with TRBJ2-2; D uncertain. CDR3 length: 13 residues. The V end was cut by 6 bases, the J end by 1 base, with 9 bases between. Germline lookup yields CDR1 DFQATT and CDR2 SNEGSKA (reference sequence). CDR3 residues: CSAPTVNTGELFF. DNA for the CDR3: TGCAGTGCCCCGACGGTGAACACCGGGGAGCTGTTTTTT.

Ten or more counts support this clonotype. The chain joins TRBV3-1 to TRBJ1-3; D is ambiguous. The CDR3 has 14 residues. With 2 bases removed from V and 7 bases from J, the gap between germline ends came to 12 bases. CDR1 and CDR2 from the germline V gene are LGHDT and YNNKEL (reference sequence). CDR3 region: CASSQTREGNTIYF. The CDR3 DNA reads TGTGCCAGCAGCCAAACAAGGGAAGGCAACACCATATATTTT. Together with reference TRBV3-1 and TRBJ1-3, the CDR3 gives the full variable domain: DTAVSQTPKYLVTQMGNDKSIKCEQNLGHDTMYWYKQDSKKFLKIMFSYNNKELIINETVPNRFSPKSPDKAHLNLHINSLELGDSAVYFCASSQTREGNTIYFGEGSWLTVV.

At least ten counts were recorded for this clonotype. V usage is TRBV28 and J usage is TRBJ2-2; D perhaps matches TRBD1 (6 bases). There are 15 residues in the CDR3. Trimming removed 6 bases from V and 3 bases from J, with 14 bases in between. CDR1 and CDR2 from the germline V gene are MDHEN and SYDVKM. The CDR3 DNA reads as TGTGCCAGCAGGTTACTGACAGGTCACACCGGGGAGCTGTTTTTT. Protein: CASRLLTGHTGELFF.